The T cell receptor (beta chain) under discussion was sequenced for a study of CD8+ T cells in alopecia areata. Germline values: CDR1 MDHEN, CDR2 SYDVKM. V gave up 6 bases and J gave up 4 bases, with 8 bases separating them. This CDR3 has 12 amino acids. Reverse transcribed after extraction, RNA yielded cDNA as the sequencing template. Assay used: immunoSEQ multiplex PCR; TCRdb lists only in-frame clones, some missing. The sample consists of 140,000 to 150,000 clones, 45% to 60% of them appearing once. This clonotype was obtained from a human donor with alopecia areata. Sequenced here: CD4+ T cells sorted from blood, sampled at week 0. The V and J genes are TRBV28 and TRBJ2-3, with a possible D match to TRBD1 (6 bases). Written as DNA, the CDR3 is TGTGCCAGCAGACAGGGCGCAGATACGCAGTATTTT. Translation gives CASRQGADTQYF.